Below are 8 T cell receptor beta chains sequenced from a single sample in a study of CD8 T cells in Susac syndrome. Random-hexamer reverse transcription was applied to roughly 0.45 to 1 ug RNA. TCRdb re-called the immunoSEQ multiplex PCR reads with MiXCR, one entry per CDR3 protein. The table shows tens of thousands of distinct CDR3 sequences, with roughly 94% occurring only once. Sequencing used CD4+ T cells from PBMCs. These receptors were collected from a human donor with Susac syndrome.

The V call is TRBV5-4, the J call TRBJ2-1, with D tentatively TRBD2 (6 bases). V shed 4 bases and J shed 5 bases, with 10 bases lying between them. Germline CDR1 SGHNT, CDR2 YYREEE (reference sequence). The CDR3 covers 13 residues. CDR3: CASSRELDNEQFF. In nucleotides, the CDR3 is TGTGCCAGCAGCCGGGAGTTAGACAATGAGCAGTTCTTC. The full variable domain, its missing parts supplied by reference TRBV5-4 and TRBJ2-1, is ETGVTQSPTHLIKTRGQQVTLRCSSQSGHNTVSWYQQALGQGPQFIFQYYREEENGRGNFPPRFSGLQFPNYSSELNVNALELDDSALYLCASSRELDNEQFFGPGTRLTVL.

The chain links TRBV6-5 to TRBJ2-7, with D uncertain. With 5 bases removed from V and 7 bases from J, the gap between germline ends came to 9 bases. The CDR3 totals 11 residues. Germline-derived CDR1 and CDR2 are MNHEY and SVGAGI. CDR3 bases: TGTGCCAGCAGTGATCGGCGGGAGCAGTACTTC. It is translated as CASSDRREQYF.

This rearrangement joins TRBV11-2 to TRBJ2-7; 8 bases align to TRBD1. Germline V gene lookup returns CDR1 SGHAT and CDR2 FQNNGV. CDR3 length equals 14 residues. V lost 5 bases and J lost 0; bases outside the gene matches: 3. CDR3 in amino acids: CASSGQGLSYEQYF. CDR3 nucleotides: TGTGCCAGCAGCGGACAGGGCCTCTCCTACGAGCAGTACTTC. The variable domain in full, completed from reference TRBV11-2 and TRBJ2-7, reads EAGVAQSPRYKIIEKRQSVAFWCNPISGHATLYWYQQILGQGPKLLIQFQNNGVVDDSQLPKDRFSAERLKGVDSTLKIQPAKLEDSAVYLCASSGQGLSYEQYFGPGTRLTVT.

The rearrangement links TRBV9 to TRBJ1-6; possibly TRBD1 for D (5 bases). Trimming left V 5 bases short and J 10 bases short, with 19 bases between. The CDR3 sequence is 15 residues long. Germline values: CDR1 SGDLS, CDR2 YYNGEE. CDR3 amino acids: CASSQGGVPISPLHF. The CDR3 nucleotides read TGTGCCAGCAGTCAGGGCGGGGTACCCATCTCACCCCTCCACTTT. Full variable domain (rest looked up from reference TRBV9 and TRBJ1-6): DSGVTQTPKHLITATGQRVTLRCSPRSGDLSVYWYQQSLDQGLQFLIQYYNGEERAKGNILERFSAQQFPDLHSELNLSSLELGDSALYFCASSQGGVPISPLHFGNGTRLTVT.

This sequence joins TRBV7-2 and TRBJ1-5; 8 bases match TRBD1. The germline V gene encodes CDR1 SGHTA and CDR2 FQGNSA. V was pared by 5 bases and J by 5 bases, with 8 bases of the junction left unmatched. This CDR3 is 15 amino acids long. CDR3 protein: CASSLSQGVHQPQHF. CDR3 DNA sequence: TGTGCCAGCAGCCTGTCACAGGGGGTGCATCAGCCCCAGCATTTT.

The V and J genes are TRBV19 and TRBJ1-1; 7 bases are a match to TRBD1. The CDR3 contains 15 residues. Germline V lookup: CDR1 LNHDA, CDR2 SQIVND (reference sequence). After removal of 4 bases from V and 3 bases from J, the junction contained 8 bases not matched to a gene. DNA of the CDR3: TGTGCCAGTAGTACCGGGAGACAGGGATACACTGAAGCTTTCTTT. Protein product: CASSTGRQGYTEAFF.

The genes are TRBV15 and TRBJ2-5; no reliable D call. CDR3 length: 12 amino acids. The ends were cut back, 0 bases at V and 4 bases at J, with 3 bases in the middle. Germline assignment: CDR1 LNHNV and CDR2 YYDKDF (reference sequence). CDR3 residues: CATSRDAETQYF. CDR3 nucleotides: TGTGCCACCAGCAGAGATGCAGAGACCCAGTACTTC.

The genes are TRBV11-2 and TRBJ1-2, with no clear D. V gave up 0 bases and J gave up 3 bases, with 8 bases separating them. The CDR3 covers 14 residues. Germline V gives CDR1 SGHAT, CDR2 FQNNGV. CDR3 sequence reads: CASSLDPTYYGYTF. As DNA, the CDR3 is TGTGCCAGCAGCTTAGATCCGACCTACTATGGCTACACCTTC. The full variable domain, in which reference TRBV11-2 and TRBJ1-2 provide the parts outside the CDR3, is EAGVAQSPRYKIIEKRQSVAFWCNPISGHATLYWYQQILGQGPKLLIQFQNNGVVDDSQLPKDRFSAERLKGVDSTLKIQPAKLEDSAVYLCASSLDPTYYGYTFGSGTRLTVV.